This is a list of T cell receptor beta chains from one sample in a study of neurological immune-mediated disorders. TCRdb re-called the 5' RACE reads through MiXCR, storing one row per CDR3 protein. The table includes 40,000 to 50,000 distinct CDR3 sequences, 2% to 2.5% detected once. The sequenced sample consisted of PBMCs. Receptors were obtained from a man aged 25 to 40 with multiple sclerosis. Each CDR3 is given with its conserved first and last residue. D genes are given only for firm matches. Rows may omit the clone size; those that give it use once, few, many or a size class.

d_gene	v_gene	j_gene	abundance	CDR3aa	CDR3nt
TRBD1	TRBV7-3	TRBJ2-7	many	CASSTTGTGGYEQYF	TGTGCCAGCAGCACGACCGGGACAGGGGGCTACGAGCAGTACTTC
TRBD2	TRBV7-2	TRBJ2-3	many	CASRAGGSGSHTQYF	TGTGCCAGCAGGGCGGGGGGTAGCGGGAGCCATACGCAGTATTTT
.	TRBV4-1	TRBJ2-3	many	CASSQDGGFPDTQYF	TGCGCCAGCAGCCAAGATGGGGGCTTCCCAGATACGCAGTATTTT
.	TRBV10-3	TRBJ2-7	many	CAISQRQNYEQYF	TGTGCCATCAGCCAAAGACAAAACTACGAGCAGTACTTC
.	TRBV20-1	TRBJ2-7	many	CSARDGDHHFYEQYF	TGCAGTGCTAGAGATGGGGACCATCACTTCTACGAGCAGTACTTC
TRBD1	TRBV14	TRBJ1-1	many	CASTPGGTLNTEAFF	TGTGCCAGCACCCCAGGGGGGACCTTGAACACTGAAGCTTTCTTT
TRBD2	TRBV15	TRBJ2-2	many	CATNEGGSGSANTGELFF	TGTGCCACCAACGAGGGGGGTAGCGGGAGCGCGAACACCGGGGAGCTGTTTTTT
TRBD1	TRBV20-1	TRBJ2-3	many	CSAENRRDRGTDTQYF	TGCAGTGCCGAAAACCGCCGGGACAGGGGCACAGATACGCAGTATTTT
TRBD1	TRBV5-6	TRBJ1-5	many	CASSLMIGTGDQPQHF	TGTGCCAGCAGCTTAATGATCGGGACAGGTGATCAGCCCCAGCATTTT
.	TRBV4-1	TRBJ1-1	few	CATADRTEAFF	TGCGCCACCGCGGATCGCACTGAAGCTTTCTTT
TRBD1	TRBV7-2	TRBJ1-1	many	CASSPPGTGGQNTEAFF	TGTGCCAGCAGTCCTCCCGGGACAGGGGGCCAGAACACTGAAGCTTTCTTT
.	TRBV20-1	TRBJ2-3	many	CSASRGSTDTQYF	TGCAGTGCGTCACGGGGAAGCACAGATACGCAGTATTTT
TRBD1	TRBV20-1	TRBJ1-1	many	CSADGQGSTEAFF	TGCAGTGCTGACGGACAGGGGAGCACTGAAGCTTTCTTT
.	TRBV20-1	TRBJ1-5	many	CSAQPPNQPQHF	TGCAGTGCTCAACCACCTAATCAGCCCCAGCATTTT
TRBD2	TRBV7-8	TRBJ2-1	many	CASSLGWTSGSLSEQFF	TGTGCCAGCAGCTTAGGGTGGACTAGCGGGAGTCTAAGTGAGCAGTTCTTC
TRBD1	TRBV6-5	TRBJ2-1	many	CASSTGQNNEQFF	TGTGCCAGCAGCACGGGACAGAACAATGAGCAGTTCTTC
.	TRBV20-1	TRBJ1-3	many	CSAEMGDTIYF	TGCAGTGCCGAAATGGGGGACACCATATATTTT
.	TRBV7-9	TRBJ2-2	many	CASSLVPEELFF	TGTGCCAGCAGCTTAGTTCCGGAGGAGCTGTTTTTT
.	TRBV20-1	TRBJ2-1	many	CSAKLAYNEQFF	TGCAGTGCCAAGCTAGCGTACAATGAGCAGTTCTTC
.	TRBV4-1	TRBJ2-7	many	CASSQGTVNYEQYF	TGCGCCAGCAGCCAAGGGACGGTGAACTACGAGCAGTACTTC
TRBD2	TRBV20-1	TRBJ2-1	many	CSASDPRRGGNEQFF	TGCAGTGCTAGTGACCCCAGGCGGGGGGGAAATGAGCAGTTCTTC
.	TRBV20-1	TRBJ2-5	many	CSAMLGSQETQYF	TGCAGTGCTATGTTAGGGTCCCAAGAGACCCAGTACTTC
.	TRBV7-2	TRBJ1-6	many	CASSLTGPSPLHF	TGTGCCAGCAGCTTGACCGGGCCATCACCCCTCCACTTT
TRBD2	TRBV20-1	TRBJ2-7	many	CSAGTSGRASEQYF	TGCAGTGCCGGGACTAGCGGGAGGGCCTCCGAGCAGTACTTC
TRBD1	TRBV7-9	TRBJ2-7	many	CASSIRRPSSDTGGEQYF	TGTGCCAGCAGCATCAGACGTCCCTCAAGTGATACAGGGGGCGAGCAGTACTTC
TRBD1	TRBV28	TRBJ2-5	many	CASSHIGQGQETQYF	TGTGCCAGCAGTCATATAGGACAGGGACAAGAGACCCAGTACTTC
TRBD1	TRBV5-1	TRBJ2-3	many	CASSLQTGVTDTQYF	TGCGCCAGCAGCTTGCAGACAGGGGTCACAGATACGCAGTATTTT
.	TRBV20-1	TRBJ2-5	many	CSARDIQLDLETQYF	TGCAGTGCTAGAGATATCCAGCTCGATCTAGAGACCCAGTACTTC
.	TRBV20-1	TRBJ2-7	many	CSARDLGQNSYEQYF	TGCAGTGCTAGAGATTTAGGACAGAACTCCTACGAGCAGTACTTC
.	TRBV5-4	TRBJ2-3	few	CASSLPVLTGKRTDTQYF	TGTGCCAGCAGCTTACCAGTCCTAACAGGGAAGAGGACAGATACGCAGTATTTT
.	TRBV5-1	TRBJ2-5	many	CASSPTPGKPAETQYF	TGCGCCAGCAGCCCAACCCCAGGGAAACCGGCGGAGACCCAGTACTTC
TRBD2	TRBV20-1	TRBJ2-6	many	CSASLGLAGGSSGANVLTF	TGCAGTGCTAGCCTAGGACTAGCGGGGGGGAGCTCTGGGGCCAACGTCCTGACTTTC
.	TRBV21-1	TRBJ1-2	many	CAKPTKTGGKSYGYTF	TGTGCCAAGCCGACCAAGACAGGGGGCAAAAGCTATGGCTACACCTTC
TRBD1	TRBV14	TRBJ2-5	many	CASSQVRTGGETQYF	TGTGCCAGCAGCCAAGTGCGGACAGGGGGAGAGACCCAGTACTTC
.	TRBV5-1	TRBJ2-3	many	CASSFQAPRTDTQYF	TGCGCCAGCAGCTTTCAAGCTCCCCGCACAGATACGCAGTATTTT
.	TRBV20-1	TRBJ1-5	many	CSANALLGGANQPQHF	TGCAGTGCCAATGCCCTCCTTGGCGGTGCCAATCAGCCCCAGCATTTT
TRBD2	TRBV20-1	TRBJ2-7	many	CSAETSGGSYEQYF	TGCAGTGCCGAGACTAGCGGGGGCTCCTACGAGCAGTACTTC
TRBD1	TRBV6-5	TRBJ1-5	many	CASGQGGTGNQPQHF	TGTGCCAGCGGACAGGGCGGGACTGGCAATCAGCCCCAGCATTTT
.	TRBV27	TRBJ2-7	many	CASNHRAPRYEQYF	TGTGCCAGCAACCACAGGGCTCCGAGGTACGAGCAGTACTTC
.	TRBV12-3/TRBV12-4	TRBJ2-2	many	CASSQAVANTGELFF	TGTGCCAGCAGCCAAGCCGTTGCGAACACCGGGGAGCTGTTTTTT
.	TRBV5-1	TRBJ1-6	many	CASSFGQSSRYSPLHF	TGCGCCAGCAGCTTCGGACAGTCCTCAAGATATTCACCCCTCCACTTT
TRBD2	TRBV4-1	TRBJ2-3	.	CASGRAGSYTDTQYF	TGCGCCAGCGGAAGAGCGGGATCCTACACAGATACGCAGTATTTT
.	TRBV20-1	TRBJ2-7	many	CSASPAGRTSYEQYF	TGCAGTGCTTCCCCCGCAGGGAGGACTTCCTACGAGCAGTACTTC
.	TRBV20-1	TRBJ2-1	many	CSALVYPAQFF	TGCAGTGCCCTGGTTTACCCCGCGCAGTTCTTC
.	TRBV9	TRBJ2-3	many	CASSSPRRGGTDTQYF	TGTGCCAGCAGCTCGCCCCGGAGGGGGGGGACAGATACGCAGTATTTT
.	TRBV7-8	TRBJ2-1	many	CASSLAAYYNEQFF	TGTGCCAGCAGCTTAGCCGCCTACTACAATGAGCAGTTCTTC
TRBD2	TRBV5-5	TRBJ2-7	many	CASSWRTSNSEQYF	TGTGCCAGCAGCTGGAGGACTAGTAATAGCGAGCAGTACTTC
TRBD1	TRBV28	TRBJ2-2	many	CASSSGTGRTGELFF	TGTGCCAGCAGTTCCGGGACAGGACGCACCGGGGAGCTGTTTTTT
TRBD2	TRBV7-2	TRBJ2-7	many	CASRRERSSYEQYF	TGTGCCAGCAGGCGGGAGAGAAGCTCCTACGAGCAGTACTTC
.	TRBV11-2	TRBJ2-2	many	CASSLTRNTGELFF	TGTGCCAGCAGCTTAACAAGAAACACCGGGGAGCTGTTTTTT
.	TRBV12-3/TRBV12-4	TRBJ2-7	many	CASSDRYEQYF	TGTGCCAGCAGCGATCGTTACGAGCAGTACTTC
TRBD2	TRBV20-1	TRBJ2-7	many	CSGGSGSWYEQYF	TGCAGCGGGGGCAGCGGGAGTTGGTACGAGCAGTACTTC
.	TRBV6-1	TRBJ1-3	many	CASSASRGASESGNTIYF	TGTGCCAGCAGTGCAAGCCGGGGGGCGAGTGAATCTGGAAACACCATATATTTT
.	TRBV20-1	TRBJ1-1	many	CSALSGNTEAFF	TGCAGTGCTCTTTCAGGCAACACTGAAGCTTTCTTT
.	TRBV5-1	TRBJ2-7	many	CASSSLSPNEQYF	TGCGCCAGCAGCTCTTTATCTCCGAACGAGCAGTACTTC
TRBD1	TRBV5-1	TRBJ1-4	many	CASSLVGTGVNEKLFF	TGCGCCAGCAGCTTGGTGGGGACAGGAGTCAATGAAAAACTGTTTTTT
.	TRBV7-2	TRBJ2-7	many	CASSVQGRYEQYF	TGTGCCAGCAGCGTACAGGGGAGGTACGAGCAGTACTTC